Shown below are 2 T cell receptor beta chains from a single sample sequenced in a study of shared clonotypes between healthy human individuals. The repertoire was sequenced with immunoSEQ multiplex PCR; TCRdb's copy has only in-frame clones and lacks some. Altogether about 340,000 clones are present, around four fifths being singletons, with the ten largest covering 10%. Sequencing was performed on memory CD4+ T cells sorted from blood. As for subset: CD45RA-negative fraction. The receptors were gathered from a man aged 25-40 years in good health.

This rearrangement joins TRBV19 to TRBJ2-3; 7 positions match TRBD1. The CDR3 extends over 15 amino acids. With 4 bases clipped from V and 4 bases from J, the junction kept 8 bases outside the gene matches. Germline V lookup: CDR1 LNHDA, CDR2 SQIVND (reference sequence). Here the CDR3 reads CASSSRAGGADTQYF. In DNA form, the CDR3 reads TGTGCCAGTAGTAGTAGGGCAGGGGGAGCAGATACGCAGTATTTT.

This sequence joins TRBV5-4 and TRBJ1-2; D not certain. CDR1 SGHNT and CDR2 YYREEE come from the germline V gene (reference sequence). With 2 bases removed from V and 0 bases from J, the gap between germline ends came to 11 bases. The CDR3 covers 15 residues. CDR3 protein: CASSLGPLANYGYTF. In DNA, the CDR3 is TGTGCCAGCAGCTTAGGCCCGTTGGCTAACTATGGCTACACCTTC.